The clone carrying this T cell receptor (beta chain) was recorded many times. The record originates from a study of regulatory T cells in long-lasting Graves disease. iRepertoire HTBI primers and Arm-PCR of CDR3 regions built TCR beta libraries. TCRdb re-called the multiplex PCR reads through MiXCR, storing one row per CDR3 protein. The repertoire consists of over 300,000 distinct CDR3 sequences, with 15% to 18% occurring once and the leading ten covering about 24%. The germline gives CDR1 MNHEY, CDR2 SMNVEV (reference sequence). This CDR3 spans 11 amino acids. The time point is: newly diagnosed GD, antithyroid drugs for less than 3 months. PBMCs were the source of the RNA used for TCR sequencing.

The clonotype originates from a female donor with Graves disease. The sequenced sample was peripheral blood mononuclear cells (PBMCs), obtained at new diagnosis, from a patient treated with antithyroid drugs. J is TRBJ2-7 and V is TRBV27, with D perhaps TRBD2 (6 bases). The CDR3 nucleotides read TGTACAAGTCGGGGGACCTACGAGCAGTACTTC. It translates to CTSRGTYEQYF.